A selection of T cell receptor beta chains follows, all from one sample in a study of response to subunit inactivated influenza vaccine. Via MiXCR, TCRdb re-called the RT-PCR reads, giving one row per CDR3 protein. The data show under 850,000 distinct CDR3 sequences, less than 20% seen once. The sequencing used PBMCs from blood, collected roughly 5 days after vaccination. These TCRs come from a man aged 45-65 years who received an inactivated influenza vaccine. Each CDR3 is given with its conserved first and last residue.

V gene: TRBV15
J gene: TRBJ2-7
CDR3 protein: CATSRDLGGVEQYF

V gene: TRBV28
J gene: TRBJ2-3
CDR3 protein: CASSPGGFTDTQYF

V gene: TRBV4-2
J gene: TRBJ2-7
CDR3 protein: CASSPARGLAAYEQYF

V gene: TRBV20-1
J gene: TRBJ2-7
CDR3 protein: CSALPWQGVREQYF

V gene: TRBV7-2
J gene: TRBJ2-4
CDR3 protein: CASSLDTQNIQYF

V gene: TRBV15
J gene: TRBJ1-3
CDR3 protein: CATSRVGSGNTIYF

V gene: TRBV15
J gene: TRBJ2-2
CDR3 protein: CATSREPGASTGELFF

V gene: TRBV7-9
J gene: TRBJ1-4
CDR3 protein: CASSTQGWTNEKLFF

V gene: TRBV5-1
J gene: TRBJ2-2
CDR3 protein: CASSLNSALIAPIGELFF

V gene: TRBV4-1
J gene: TRBJ1-6
CDR3 protein: CASSLGQGSESDSPLHF

V gene: TRBV7-3
J gene: TRBJ2-3
CDR3 protein: CASSQLARRTDTQYF

V gene: TRBV7-2
J gene: TRBJ2-1
CDR3 protein: CASSSFYNGQFF

V gene: TRBV10-1
J gene: TRBJ2-7
CDR3 protein: CASSESMGSYEQYF

V gene: TRBV5-1
J gene: TRBJ2-5
CDR3 protein: CASSLALGSETQYF

V gene: TRBV11-2
J gene: TRBJ2-3
CDR3 protein: CASSSRPTGPGADTQYF

V gene: TRBV10-3
J gene: TRBJ2-1
CDR3 protein: CAISVSDFRPLNEQFF

V gene: TRBV2
J gene: TRBJ2-7
CDR3 protein: CATQRGGSYEQYF

V gene: TRBV6-5
J gene: TRBJ1-1
CDR3 protein: CASSYATGEAFF

V gene: TRBV28
J gene: TRBJ2-1
CDR3 protein: CASSQSSGRARNEQFF

V gene: TRBV25-1
J gene: TRBJ1-2
CDR3 protein: CASSEYGLRAGRHGYTF

V gene: TRBV5-1
J gene: TRBJ1-2
CDR3 protein: CASSRTGLPFGYTF

V gene: TRBV5-1
J gene: TRBJ1-1
CDR3 protein: CASSLVAQRNTEAFF

V gene: TRBV20-1
J gene: TRBJ1-2
CDR3 protein: CSARVSYSPYGYTF

V gene: TRBV5-4
J gene: TRBJ2-1
CDR3 protein: CASTTGLAAYNEQFF

V gene: TRBV5-1
J gene: TRBJ2-1
CDR3 protein: CASSLEMKQFF

V gene: TRBV7-9
J gene: TRBJ2-1
CDR3 protein: CASSFSEDEQFF

V gene: TRBV29-1
J gene: TRBJ2-7
CDR3 protein: CSVVGRGSEQYF

V gene: TRBV7-9
J gene: TRBJ2-5
CDR3 protein: CASSVLAAEETQYF

V gene: TRBV6-1
J gene: TRBJ2-1
CDR3 protein: CATKAELLYNEQFF

V gene: TRBV6-5
J gene: TRBJ2-3
CDR3 protein: CASSYSGTATSTDTQYF

V gene: TRBV6-5
J gene: TRBJ1-5
CDR3 protein: CASSYWTGHQPQHF